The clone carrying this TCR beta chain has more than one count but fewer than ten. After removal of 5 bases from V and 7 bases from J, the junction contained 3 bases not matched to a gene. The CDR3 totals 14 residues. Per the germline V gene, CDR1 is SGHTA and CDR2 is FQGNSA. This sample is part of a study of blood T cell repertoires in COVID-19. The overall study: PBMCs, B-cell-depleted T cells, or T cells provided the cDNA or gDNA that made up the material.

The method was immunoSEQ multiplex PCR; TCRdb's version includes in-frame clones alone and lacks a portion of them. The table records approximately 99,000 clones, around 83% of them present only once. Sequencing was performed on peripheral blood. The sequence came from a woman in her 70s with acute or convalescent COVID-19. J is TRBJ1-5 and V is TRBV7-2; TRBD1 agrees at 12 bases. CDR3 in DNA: TGTGCCAGCAGCCCCGGGACAGGGGGCCAGCCCCAGCATTTT. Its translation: CASSPGTGGQPQHF.